The sequence of this T cell receptor beta chain was determined in a study of control samples from healthy donors and cancer patients (dated by TCRdb to about 2020). The method was the immunoSEQ multiplex PCR assay. The table comes from immuneACCESS by way of TCRdb, which keeps in-frame sequences with V and J called. Part of the clones is missing from these tables; in studies checked, under half for an unresolved V gene and the rest for unknown reasons. The sample table records roughly 450,000 clones; over 75% of these occur just once. In total, the top ten clones hold just under 6.5% of the sample. As for this clone: Its specific antigen is unknown. Base qualities are missing; no much larger clone stands one base away.

Taken from cysteine to phenylalanine, the CDR3 has 15 residues. The CDR3 DNA has 45 bases and is translated from base 1. The germline V gene encodes CDR1 MNHNS and CDR2 SASEGT. The V end gives up 1 base and the J end 2 bases, leaving 3 bases in the junction not matched to a gene. This receptor chain uses TRBV6-1 and TRBJ2-5, with 8 bases in between that match TRBD2. The receptor comes from a man in his forties with head and neck cancer. What was sequenced was PBMCs. The CDR3 region has the sequence CASSEEAGEQETQYF. The DNA sequence is TGTGCCAGCAGTGAAGAAGCGGGGGAACAAGAGACCCAGTACTTC.